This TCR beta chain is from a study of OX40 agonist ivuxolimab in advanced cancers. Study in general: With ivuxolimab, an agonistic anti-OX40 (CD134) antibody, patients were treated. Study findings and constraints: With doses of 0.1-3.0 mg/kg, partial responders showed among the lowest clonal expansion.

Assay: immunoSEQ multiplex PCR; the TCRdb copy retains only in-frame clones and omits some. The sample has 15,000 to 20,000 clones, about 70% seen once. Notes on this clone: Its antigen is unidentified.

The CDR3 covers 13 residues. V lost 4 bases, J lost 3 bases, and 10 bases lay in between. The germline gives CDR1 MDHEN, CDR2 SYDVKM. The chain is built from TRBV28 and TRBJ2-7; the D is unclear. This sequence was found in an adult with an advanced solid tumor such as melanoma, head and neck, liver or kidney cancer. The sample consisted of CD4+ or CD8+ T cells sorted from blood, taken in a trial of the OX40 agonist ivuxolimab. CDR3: CASSYGARYEQYF. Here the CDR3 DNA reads TGTGCCAGCAGTTACGGCGCTCGCTACGAGCAGTACTTC.